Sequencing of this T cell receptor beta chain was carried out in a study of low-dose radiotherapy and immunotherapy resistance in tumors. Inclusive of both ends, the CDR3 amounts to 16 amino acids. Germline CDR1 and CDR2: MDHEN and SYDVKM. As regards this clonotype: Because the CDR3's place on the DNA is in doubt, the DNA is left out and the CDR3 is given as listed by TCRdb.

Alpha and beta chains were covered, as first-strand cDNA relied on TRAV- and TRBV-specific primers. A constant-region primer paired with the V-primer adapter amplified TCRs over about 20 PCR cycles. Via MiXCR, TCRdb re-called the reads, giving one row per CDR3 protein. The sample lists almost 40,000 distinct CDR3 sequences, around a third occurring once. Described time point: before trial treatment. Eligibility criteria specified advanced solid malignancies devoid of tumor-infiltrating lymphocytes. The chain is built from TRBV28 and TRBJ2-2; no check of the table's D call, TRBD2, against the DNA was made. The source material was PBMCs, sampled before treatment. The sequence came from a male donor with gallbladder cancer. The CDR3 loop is CASSSYRRGTPGSCFF.